This T cell receptor beta chain was identified during a study of blood T cell repertoires in COVID-19. Profiled with immunoSEQ multiplex PCR; TCRdb holds only in-frame clones, not every one. Here the sample spans about 30,000 clones, 70% to 90% being singletons. The CDR3 consists of 18 residues. Trimming at V came to 6 bases and at J to 9 bases, leaving 20 bases not matched to a gene. The germline V gene has CDR1 WNHNN and CDR2 SYGVQD (reference sequence). The V and J genes are TRBV10-1 and TRBJ2-1, with TRBD2 matching over 10 bases. This receptor was identified in a human donor in a cohort sampled during active COVID-19. The donor label of this sample is uncertain. The sample consisted of peripheral blood. CDR3 sequence (DNA): TGCGCCAGCAGCCCGGCGGCAGCCGGGACTAGCGCTCAAGGTGAGCAGTTCTTC. Amino acids: CASSPAAAGTSAQGEQFF.